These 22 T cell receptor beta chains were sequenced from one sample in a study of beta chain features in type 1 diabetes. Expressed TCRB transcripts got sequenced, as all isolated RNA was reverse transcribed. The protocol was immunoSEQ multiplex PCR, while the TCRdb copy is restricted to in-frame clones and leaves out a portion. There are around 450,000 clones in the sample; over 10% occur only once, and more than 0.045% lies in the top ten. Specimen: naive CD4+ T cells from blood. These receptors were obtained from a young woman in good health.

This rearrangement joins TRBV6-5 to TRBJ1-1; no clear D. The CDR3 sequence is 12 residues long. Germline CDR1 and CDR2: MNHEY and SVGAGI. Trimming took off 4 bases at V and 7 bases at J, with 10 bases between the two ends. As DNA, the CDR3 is TGTGCCAGCAGTTGGGTTACGGGTGAAGCTTTCTTT. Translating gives CASSWVTGEAFF.

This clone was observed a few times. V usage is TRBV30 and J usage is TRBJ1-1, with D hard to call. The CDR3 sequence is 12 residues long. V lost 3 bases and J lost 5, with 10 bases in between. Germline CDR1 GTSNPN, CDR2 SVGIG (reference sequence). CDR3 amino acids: CAWRVQTTEAFF. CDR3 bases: TGTGCCTGGAGGGTCCAGACTACTGAAGCTTTCTTT.

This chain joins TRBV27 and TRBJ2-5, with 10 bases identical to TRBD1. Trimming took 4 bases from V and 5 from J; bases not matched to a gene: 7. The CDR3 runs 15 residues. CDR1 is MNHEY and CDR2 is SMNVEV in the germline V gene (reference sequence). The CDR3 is CASSSLRQGAETQYF. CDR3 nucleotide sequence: TGTGCCAGCAGTTCGCTGAGACAGGGGGCGGAGACCCAGTACTTC.

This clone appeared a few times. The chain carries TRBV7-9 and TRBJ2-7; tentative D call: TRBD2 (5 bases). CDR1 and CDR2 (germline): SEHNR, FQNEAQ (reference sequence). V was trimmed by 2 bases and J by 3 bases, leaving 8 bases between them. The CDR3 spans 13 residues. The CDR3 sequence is CASSLSGGYEQYV. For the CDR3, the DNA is TGTGCCAGCAGCTTATCTGGAGGCTACGAGCAGTACGTC.

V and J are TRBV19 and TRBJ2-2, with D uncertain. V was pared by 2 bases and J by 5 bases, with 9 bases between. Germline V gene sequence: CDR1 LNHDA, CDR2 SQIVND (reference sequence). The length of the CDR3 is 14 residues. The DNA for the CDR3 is TGTGCCAGTAGTATACAACCGAGGACCGGGGAGCTGTTTTTT. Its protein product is CASSIQPRTGELFF.

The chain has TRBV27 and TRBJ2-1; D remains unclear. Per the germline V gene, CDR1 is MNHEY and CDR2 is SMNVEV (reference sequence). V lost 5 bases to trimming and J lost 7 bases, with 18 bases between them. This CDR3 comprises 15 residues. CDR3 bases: TGTGCCAGCAGTACCGAGAACCCGTCCCGTAATGAGCAGTTCTTC. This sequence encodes CASSTENPSRNEQFF.

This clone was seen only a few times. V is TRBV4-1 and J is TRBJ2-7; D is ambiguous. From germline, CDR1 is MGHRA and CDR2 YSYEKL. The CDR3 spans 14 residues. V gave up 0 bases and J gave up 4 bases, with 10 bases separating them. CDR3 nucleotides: TGCGCCAGCAGCCAAGATCGGCAGGTTTACGAGCAGTACGTC. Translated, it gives CASSQDRQVYEQYV.

This chain's CDR3 is CASTQFWGTDTQYF. The DNA for the CDR3 is TGTGCCAGCACCCAATTCTGGGGGACCGATACGCAGTATTTT. The chain employs TRBV2 and TRBJ2-3, with D tentatively TRBD1 or TRBD2 (5 bases each). The germline V and J ends were trimmed by 7 bases and 6 bases, with 17 bases remaining between them. Germline CDR1 is SNHLY and CDR2 is FYNNEI. The CDR3 runs to 14 residues.

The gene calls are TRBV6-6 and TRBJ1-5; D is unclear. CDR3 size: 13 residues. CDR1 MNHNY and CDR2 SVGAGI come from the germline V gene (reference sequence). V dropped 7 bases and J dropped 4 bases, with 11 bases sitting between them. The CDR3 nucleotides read TGTGCCAGCACGGCCAGACCTAATCAGCCCCAGCATTTT. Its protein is CASTARPNQPQHF.

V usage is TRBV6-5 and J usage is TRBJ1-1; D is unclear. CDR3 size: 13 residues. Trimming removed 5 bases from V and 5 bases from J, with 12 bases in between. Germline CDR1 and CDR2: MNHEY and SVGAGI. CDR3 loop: CASSRLPGTEAFF. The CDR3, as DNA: TGTGCCAGCAGTCGACTACCTGGGACTGAAGCTTTCTTT.

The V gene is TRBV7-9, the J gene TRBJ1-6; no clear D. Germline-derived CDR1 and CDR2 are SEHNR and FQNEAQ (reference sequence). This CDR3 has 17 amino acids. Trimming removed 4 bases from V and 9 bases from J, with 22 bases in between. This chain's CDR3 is CASSSRTSDGVGSPLHF. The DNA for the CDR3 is TGTGCCAGCAGCTCTCGAACTTCTGATGGCGTCGGTTCACCCCTCCACTTT.

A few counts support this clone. CDR3 sequence: CSVAGAGNQPQHF. CDR3 coding DNA: TGCAGCGTTGCGGGGGCTGGCAATCAGCCCCAGCATTTT. The chain carries TRBV29-1 and TRBJ1-5, with D possibly being TRBD1 (6 bases). Trimming took off 4 bases at V and 2 bases at J, with 9 bases between the two ends. Germline CDR1 and CDR2: SQVTM and ANQGSEA. The CDR3 is 13 residues long.

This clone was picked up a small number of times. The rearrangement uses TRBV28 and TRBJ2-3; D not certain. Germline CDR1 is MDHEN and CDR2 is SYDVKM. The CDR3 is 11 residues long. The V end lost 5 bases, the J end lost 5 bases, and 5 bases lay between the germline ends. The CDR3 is CASSPKDTQYF. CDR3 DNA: TGTGCCAGCAGTCCGAAAGATACGCAGTATTTT.

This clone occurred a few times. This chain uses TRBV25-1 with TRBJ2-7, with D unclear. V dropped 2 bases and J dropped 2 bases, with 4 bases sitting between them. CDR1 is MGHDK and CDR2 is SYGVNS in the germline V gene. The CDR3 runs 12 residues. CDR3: CASSEGPYEQYF. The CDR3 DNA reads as TGTGCCAGCAGTGAAGGACCCTACGAGCAGTACTTC.

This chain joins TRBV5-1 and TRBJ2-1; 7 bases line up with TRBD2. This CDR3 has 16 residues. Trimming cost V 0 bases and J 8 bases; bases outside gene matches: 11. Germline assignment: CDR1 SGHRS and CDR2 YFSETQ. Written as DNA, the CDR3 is TGCGCCAGCAGCTTGGGACTAGCTGCAAGTAAGCATGAGCAGTTCTTC. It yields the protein CASSLGLAASKHEQFF.

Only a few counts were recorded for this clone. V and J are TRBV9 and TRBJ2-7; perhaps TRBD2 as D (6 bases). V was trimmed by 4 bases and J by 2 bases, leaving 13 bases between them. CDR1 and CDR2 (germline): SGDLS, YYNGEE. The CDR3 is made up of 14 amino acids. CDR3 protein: CASSPAGFTYEQYF. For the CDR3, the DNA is TGTGCCAGCAGCCCGGCGGGATTTACCTACGAGCAGTACTTC.

CDR3 coding DNA: TGTGCCAGCAGGGCGGAGGTGAACACTGAAGCTTTCTTT. Encoded protein: CASRAEVNTEAFF. The V call is TRBV2, the J call TRBJ1-1; the D is unclear. V was shortened by 6 bases and J by 0 bases, with 8 bases between the two germline ends. Germline CDR1 and CDR2: SNHLY and FYNNEI. This CDR3 is built from 13 residues.

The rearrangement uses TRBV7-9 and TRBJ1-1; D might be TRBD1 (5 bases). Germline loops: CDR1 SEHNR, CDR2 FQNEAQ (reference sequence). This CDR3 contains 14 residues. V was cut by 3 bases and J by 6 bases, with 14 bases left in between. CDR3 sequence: CASSFQGPDPEAFF. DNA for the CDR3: TGTGCCAGCAGCTTCCAGGGTCCGGACCCTGAAGCTTTCTTT.

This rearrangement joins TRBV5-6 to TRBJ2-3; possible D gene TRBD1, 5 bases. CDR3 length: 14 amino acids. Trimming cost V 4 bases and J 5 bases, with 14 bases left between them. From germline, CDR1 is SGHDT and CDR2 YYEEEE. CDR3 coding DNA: TGTGCCAGCAGCCCAGGGTTTCCCCTAGATACGCAGTATTTT. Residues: CASSPGFPLDTQYF.

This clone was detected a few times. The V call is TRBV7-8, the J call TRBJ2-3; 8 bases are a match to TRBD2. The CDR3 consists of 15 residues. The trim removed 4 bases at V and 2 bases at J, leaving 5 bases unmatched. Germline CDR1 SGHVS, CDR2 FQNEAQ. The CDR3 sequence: CASSSRGGLTDTQYF. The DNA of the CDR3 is TGTGCCAGCAGCTCCCGGGGGGGGCTCACAGATACGCAGTATTTT. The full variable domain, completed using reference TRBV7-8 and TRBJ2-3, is GAGVSQSPRYKVAKRGQDVALRCDPISGHVSLFWYQQALGQGPEFLTYFQNEAQLDKSGLPSDRFFAERPEGSVSTLKIQRTQQEDSAVYLCASSSRGGLTDTQYFGPGTRLTVL.

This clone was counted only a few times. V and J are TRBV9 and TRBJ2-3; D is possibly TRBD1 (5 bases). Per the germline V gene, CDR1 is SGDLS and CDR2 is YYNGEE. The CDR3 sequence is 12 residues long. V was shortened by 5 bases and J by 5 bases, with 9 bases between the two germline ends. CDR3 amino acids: CASRGTGDTQYF. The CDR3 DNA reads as TGTGCCAGCAGGGGCACAGGAGATACGCAGTATTTT.

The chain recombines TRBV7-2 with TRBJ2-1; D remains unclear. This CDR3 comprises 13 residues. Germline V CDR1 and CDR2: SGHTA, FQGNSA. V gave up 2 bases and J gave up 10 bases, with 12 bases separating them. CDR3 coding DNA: TGTGCCAGCAGCTTAAATCGCCCTTTCGAGCAGTTCTTC. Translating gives CASSLNRPFEQFF.